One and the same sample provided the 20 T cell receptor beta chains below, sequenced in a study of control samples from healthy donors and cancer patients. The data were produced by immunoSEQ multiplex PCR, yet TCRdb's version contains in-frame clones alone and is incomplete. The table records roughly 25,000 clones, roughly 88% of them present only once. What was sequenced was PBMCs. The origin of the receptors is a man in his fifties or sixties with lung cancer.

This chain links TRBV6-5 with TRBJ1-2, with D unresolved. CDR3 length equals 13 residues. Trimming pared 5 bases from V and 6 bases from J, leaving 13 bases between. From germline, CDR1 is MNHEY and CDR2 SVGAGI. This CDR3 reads CASSPDHGHGYTF. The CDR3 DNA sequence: TGTGCCAGCAGTCCAGACCATGGACATGGCTACACCTTC.

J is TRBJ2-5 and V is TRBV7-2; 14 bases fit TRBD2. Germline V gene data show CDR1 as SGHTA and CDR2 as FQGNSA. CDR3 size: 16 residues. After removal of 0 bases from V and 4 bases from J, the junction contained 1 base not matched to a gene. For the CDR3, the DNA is TGTGCCAGCAGCTTAGCGACTAGCGGGGGGGCAGAGACCCAGTACTTC. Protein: CASSLATSGGAETQYF.

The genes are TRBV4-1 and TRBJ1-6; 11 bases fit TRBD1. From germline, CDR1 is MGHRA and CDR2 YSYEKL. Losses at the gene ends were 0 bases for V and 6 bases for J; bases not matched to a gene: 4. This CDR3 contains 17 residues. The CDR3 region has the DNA TGCGCCAGCAGCCAAGACGGACAGGGGGCTATTAATTCACCCCTCCACTTT. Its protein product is CASSQDGQGAINSPLHF.

The CDR3 reads CASSQAQLYNEQFF. DNA of the CDR3: TGTGCCAGCAGCCAAGCACAGTTATACAATGAGCAGTTCTTC. V and J are TRBV3-1 (or the pseudogene TRBV3-2) and TRBJ2-1; the D is unclear. The CDR3 has 14 residues. The germline CDR1 and CDR2 sequences are LGHDT and YNNKEL (reference sequence). V gave up 1 base and J gave up 4 bases, with 8 bases separating them.

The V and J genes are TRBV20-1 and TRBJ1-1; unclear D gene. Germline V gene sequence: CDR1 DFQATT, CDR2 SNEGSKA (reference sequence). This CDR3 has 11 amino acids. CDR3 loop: CSATENTEAFF. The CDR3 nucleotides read TGCAGCGCGACTGAGAACACTGAAGCTTTCTTT.

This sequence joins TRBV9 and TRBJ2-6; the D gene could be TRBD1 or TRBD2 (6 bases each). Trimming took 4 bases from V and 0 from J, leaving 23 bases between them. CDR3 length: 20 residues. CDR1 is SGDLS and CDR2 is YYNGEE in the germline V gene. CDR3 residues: CASSSLGGTTFSSGANVLTF. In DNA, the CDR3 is TGTGCCAGCAGCTCTTTGGGCGGGACAACCTTTAGCTCTGGGGCCAACGTCCTGACTTTC.

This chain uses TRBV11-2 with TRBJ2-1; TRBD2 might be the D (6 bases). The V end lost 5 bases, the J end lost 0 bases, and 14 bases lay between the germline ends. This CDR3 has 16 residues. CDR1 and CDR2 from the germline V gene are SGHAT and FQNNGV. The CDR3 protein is CASSPISGSSYNEQFF. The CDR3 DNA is TGTGCCAGCAGCCCTATTAGCGGAAGCTCCTACAATGAGCAGTTCTTC.

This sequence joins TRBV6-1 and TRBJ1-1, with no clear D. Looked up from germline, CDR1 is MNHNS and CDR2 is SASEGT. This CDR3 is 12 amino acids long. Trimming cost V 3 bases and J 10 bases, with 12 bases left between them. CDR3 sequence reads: CASSEVGRRAFF. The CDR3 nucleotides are TGTGCCAGCAGTGAGGTAGGGAGAAGAGCTTTCTTT.

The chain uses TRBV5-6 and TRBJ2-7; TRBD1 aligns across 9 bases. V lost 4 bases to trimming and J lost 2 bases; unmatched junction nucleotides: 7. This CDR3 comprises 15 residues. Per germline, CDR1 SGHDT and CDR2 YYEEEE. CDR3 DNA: TGTGCCAGCAGCCTCAGACAGGGGGACACCTACGAGCAGTACTTC. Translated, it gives CASSLRQGDTYEQYF.

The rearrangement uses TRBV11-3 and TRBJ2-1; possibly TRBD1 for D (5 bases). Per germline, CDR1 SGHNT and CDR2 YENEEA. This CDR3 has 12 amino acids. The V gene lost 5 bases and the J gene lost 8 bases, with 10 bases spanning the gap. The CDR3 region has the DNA TGTGCCAGCAGCGGGGCCAGCGATGAGCAGTTCTTC. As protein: CASSGASDEQFF.

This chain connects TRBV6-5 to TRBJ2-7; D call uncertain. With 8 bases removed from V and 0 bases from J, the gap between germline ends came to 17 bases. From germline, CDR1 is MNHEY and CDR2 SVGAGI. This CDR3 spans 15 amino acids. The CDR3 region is CASALGNSLSYEQYF. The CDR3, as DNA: TGTGCCAGCGCCTTGGGGAACAGCCTCTCCTACGAGCAGTACTTC.

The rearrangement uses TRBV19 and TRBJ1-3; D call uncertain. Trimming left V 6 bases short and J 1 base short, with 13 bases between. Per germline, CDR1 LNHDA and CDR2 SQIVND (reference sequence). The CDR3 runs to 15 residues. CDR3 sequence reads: CASRVDYGSGNTIYF. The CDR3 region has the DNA TGTGCCAGTAGAGTGGATTATGGTTCTGGAAACACCATATATTTT.

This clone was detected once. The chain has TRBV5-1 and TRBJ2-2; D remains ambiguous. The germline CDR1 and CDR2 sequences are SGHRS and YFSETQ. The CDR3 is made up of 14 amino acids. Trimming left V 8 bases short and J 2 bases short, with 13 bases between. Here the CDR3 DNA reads TGCGCCAGTACGACCGACGGAAACACCGGGGAGCTGTTTTTT. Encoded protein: CASTTDGNTGELFF.

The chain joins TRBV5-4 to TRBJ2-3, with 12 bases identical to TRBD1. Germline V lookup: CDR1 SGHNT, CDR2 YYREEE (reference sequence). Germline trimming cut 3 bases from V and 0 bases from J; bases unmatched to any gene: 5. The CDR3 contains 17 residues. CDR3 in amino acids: CASSSRDRGLSTDTQYF. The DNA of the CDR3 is TGTGCCAGCAGCTCCCGGGACAGGGGGCTGAGCACAGATACGCAGTATTTT.

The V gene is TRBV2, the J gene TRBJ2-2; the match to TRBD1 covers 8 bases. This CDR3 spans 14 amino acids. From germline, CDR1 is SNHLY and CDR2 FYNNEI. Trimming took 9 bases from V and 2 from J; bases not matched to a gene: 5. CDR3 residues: CASQGARNTGELFF. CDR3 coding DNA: TGTGCCAGTCAGGGGGCTAGAAACACCGGGGAGCTGTTTTTT.

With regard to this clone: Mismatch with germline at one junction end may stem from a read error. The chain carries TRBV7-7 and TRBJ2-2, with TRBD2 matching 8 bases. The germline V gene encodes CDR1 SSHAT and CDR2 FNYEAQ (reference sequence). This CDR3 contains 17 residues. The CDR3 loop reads CASSFLAGGVSNGELFF. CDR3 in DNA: TGTGCTAGCAGCTTTCTAGCGGGTGGTGTATCGAACGGGGAGCTGTTTTTT.

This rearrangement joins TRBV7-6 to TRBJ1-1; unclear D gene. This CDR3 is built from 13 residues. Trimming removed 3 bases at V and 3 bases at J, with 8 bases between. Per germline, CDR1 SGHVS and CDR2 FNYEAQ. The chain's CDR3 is CASSFRRDTEAFF. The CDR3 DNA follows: TGTGCCAGCAGCTTTCGCCGGGACACTGAAGCTTTCTTT.

CDR3 residues: CASSLGGGTPRNSPLHF. Written as DNA, the CDR3 is TGTGCCAGCAGCTTGGGAGGGGGGACGCCCCGTAATTCACCCCTCCACTTT. The rearrangement joins TRBV5-4 to TRBJ1-6, with D tentatively TRBD1 (6 bases). V was cut by 0 bases and J by 6 bases, with 16 bases left in between. CDR3 size: 17 residues. The germline V gene has CDR1 SGHNT and CDR2 YYREEE (reference sequence).

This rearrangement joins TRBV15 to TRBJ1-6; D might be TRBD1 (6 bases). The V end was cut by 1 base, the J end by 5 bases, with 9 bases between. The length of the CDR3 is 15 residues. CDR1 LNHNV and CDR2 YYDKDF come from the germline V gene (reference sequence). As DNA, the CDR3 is TGTGCCACCAGCAGAGGGACAGCCGATAATTCACCCCTCCACTTT. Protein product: CATSRGTADNSPLHF.

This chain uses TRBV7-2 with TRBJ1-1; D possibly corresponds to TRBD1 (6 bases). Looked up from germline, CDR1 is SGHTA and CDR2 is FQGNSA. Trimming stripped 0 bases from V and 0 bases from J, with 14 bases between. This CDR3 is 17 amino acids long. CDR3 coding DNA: TGTGCCAGCAGCTTAGCGGGGGCGGGGGCTTTGAACACTGAAGCTTTCTTT. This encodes CASSLAGAGALNTEAFF.